This passage covers 12 T cell receptor beta chains from one sample sequenced in a study of identical twins. In TCRdb, the 5' RACE reads were re-called with MiXCR into one record per CDR3 protein. In the table there are some 710,000 distinct CDR3 sequences, 5.5% to 7.5% of which are singletons. Sequencing was done on a sample of naive T cells sorted from blood. The receptors derive from a man younger than 35 in good health.

The rearrangement joins TRBV11-2 to TRBJ2-7; 7 bases fit TRBD2. V was clipped by 3 bases and J by 4 bases; unmatched bases: 9. This CDR3 has 15 amino acids. Germline V gene lookup returns CDR1 SGHAT and CDR2 FQNNGV. In DNA, the CDR3 is TGTGCCAGCAGCTTCGGGGGGTCCCAGCTGTACGAGCAGTACTTC. Its protein product is CASSFGGSQLYEQYF.

This clonotype was recorded many times. J is TRBJ2-1 and V is TRBV5-1, with 13 nucleotides matching TRBD2. Trimming took 4 bases from V and 8 from J; bases not matched to a gene: 6. From germline, CDR1 is SGHRS and CDR2 YFSETQ. The CDR3 loop spans 15 amino acids. The CDR3 DNA sequence: TGCGCCAGCAGCCTGGGACTAGCGGGAACCCATGAGCAGTTCTTC. Residues: CASSLGLAGTHEQFF. The full variable domain, in which reference TRBV5-1 and TRBJ2-1 provide the parts outside the CDR3, is KAGVTQTPRYLIKTRGQQVTLSCSPISGHRSVSWYQQTPGQGLQFLFEYFSETQRNKGNFPGRFSGRQFSNSRSEMNVSTLELGDSALYLCASSLGLAGTHEQFFGPGTRLTVL.

This clonotype was seen at least ten times. This rearrangement joins TRBV7-2 to TRBJ2-3; tentatively, D is TRBD2 (5 bases). Trimming stripped 1 base from V and 1 base from J, with 15 bases between. Per germline, CDR1 SGHTA and CDR2 FQGNSA. The CDR3 covers 17 residues. CDR3 nucleotide sequence: TGTGCCAGCAGCTTAGTTGTTGTGGGAGCAGGCACAGATACGCAGTATTTT. This encodes CASSLVVVGAGTDTQYF.

CDR3 region: CASSQADRSNEKLFF. In DNA, the CDR3 is TGCGCCAGCAGCCAAGCGGACAGGTCCAATGAAAAACTGTTTTTT. The chain uses TRBV4-1 and TRBJ1-4; TRBD1 aligns across 7 bases. After removal of 1 base from V and 5 bases from J, the junction contained 4 bases not matched to a gene. Germline V gene data show CDR1 as MGHRA and CDR2 as YSYEKL. The length of the CDR3 is 15 residues.

J is TRBJ1-5 and V is TRBV11-2; D not certain. The CDR3 has 16 amino acids. The V end was cut by 5 bases, the J end by 4 bases, with 18 bases between. CDR1 SGHAT and CDR2 FQNNGV come from the germline V gene. The CDR3: CASSPTSGFSNQPQHF. The CDR3 nucleotides read TGTGCCAGCAGCCCCACCTCGGGGTTTTCTAATCAGCCCCAGCATTTT.

This clonotype was detected only a few times. This rearrangement joins TRBV20-1 to TRBJ2-7, with TRBD2 matching 7 bases. With V trimmed by 6 bases and J by 1 base, 12 bases remained unmatched. CDR1 and CDR2 from the germline V gene are DFQATT and SNEGSKA (reference sequence). This CDR3 comprises 15 residues. The chain's CDR3 is CSARGPSGTSYEQYF. CDR3 DNA: TGCAGTGCAAGGGGCCCCAGCGGGACGTCCTACGAGCAGTACTTC.

This clonotype has just a few counts. The chain carries TRBV7-2 and TRBJ1-1; 7 bases fit TRBD1. The CDR3 has 14 residues. The V gene's germline CDR1 is SGHTA and CDR2 FQGNSA. V lost 3 bases to trimming and J lost 3 bases; unmatched junction nucleotides: 4. The CDR3 region has the DNA TGTGCCAGCAGCTTTCACAGGGGCTACACTGAAGCTTTCTTT. It specifies CASSFHRGYTEAFF.

The V and J genes are TRBV19 and TRBJ1-1; 7 bases align to TRBD1. The CDR3 contains 15 residues. Looked up from germline, CDR1 is LNHDA and CDR2 is SQIVND (reference sequence). Unmatched junction bases numbered 9, after V lost 7 bases and J lost 1 base. CDR3 loop: CASKNHRGPNTEAFF. The CDR3 nucleotides are TGTGCCAGTAAAAACCACAGGGGACCGAACACTGAAGCTTTCTTT.

The chain is built from TRBV19 and TRBJ2-3; no clear D. Deletions cut 2 bases from V and 6 bases from J, with 12 bases between. Germline V CDR1 and CDR2: LNHDA, SQIVND (reference sequence). This CDR3 spans 14 amino acids. CDR3 region: CASSIFDAPDTQYF. The DNA of the CDR3 is TGTGCCAGTAGTATATTCGATGCTCCTGATACGCAGTATTTT.

V usage is TRBV11-3 and J usage is TRBJ2-1, with TRBD2 matching 13 bases. The J segment lost 7 bases and the V segment lost 5 bases, leaving 5 bases of the junction unmatched. The CDR3 runs 15 residues. Per germline, CDR1 SGHNT and CDR2 YENEEA. Here the CDR3 reads CASSKGLAGSNEQFF. The CDR3 DNA sequence: TGTGCCAGCAGCAAGGGACTAGCGGGGAGTAATGAGCAGTTCTTC.

This chain connects TRBV5-1 to TRBJ2-7; possibly TRBD2 for D (5 bases). There are 13 residues in the CDR3. Germline-derived CDR1 and CDR2 are SGHRS and YFSETQ. Written as DNA, the CDR3 is TGCCCCCGGGGAAGGAAAGGGTCCTACGAGCAGTACGTC. Protein sequence: CPRGRKGSYEQYV.

A word on this clonotype: A much larger clone differs from this one at a single base, so this may be a read error. The chain carries TRBV27 and TRBJ2-1; D is possibly TRBD1 (6 bases). The DNA end is a closer match to TRBJ2-7, so the J assignment may be wrong. This CDR3 comprises 13 residues. CDR1 and CDR2 from the germline V gene are MNHEY and SMNVEV (reference sequence). In DNA form, the CDR3 reads TGTGCCAGCAGTCCAGGGGTATACAATGAGCAGTACTTC. Amino acids: CASSPGVYNEQYF.